The clone carrying this TCR beta chain turned up a few times. What it recognizes is unknown. V was shortened by 5 bases and J by 2 bases, with 17 bases between the two germline ends. The CDR3 runs 16 residues. CDR1 and CDR2 from the germline V gene are PRHDT and FYEKMQ (reference sequence). PCR was performed a second time for roughly 7 to 11 cycles using a sample-barcoded 5' primer and a J-beta primer mix. TCRdb passed the 5' RACE reads through MiXCR, listing each CDR3 protein once. The repertoire holds around 800,000 distinct CDR3 sequences, with about 26% as singletons. The data were obtained in a study of blood T cells in healthy people across ages. Study observations and caveats: TCR beta diversity per million T cells fell roughly linearly with age. Naive T cell percentage showed a strong correlation with the diversity of TCR beta.

Separately, the same data were catalogued under a study of T cells of mothers and their children. That work states: Every mother produced more than 8.5 million TCR beta CDR3 reads, whereas every child provided several million.

This chain joins TRBV13 and TRBJ2-3; D might be TRBD1 (6 bases). Sample: blood. This clonotype was sampled from a boy between 10 and 17 years old in good health. The CDR3 sequence is CASSQGTTDHTDTQYF. The CDR3 DNA is TGTGCCAGCAGCCAAGGGACAACGGACCACACAGATACGCAGTATTTT.